This TCR beta chain was captured in a study of blood T cell repertoires in COVID-19. Study-wide context: Samples representing acute and convalescent COVID-19 were sourced from the United States, Italy and Spain. In each case, the material was cDNA or gDNA derived from T cells, B-cell-depleted T cells, or PBMCs.

This clone has just one count. The CDR3 has 16 amino acids. J lost 4 bases, V lost 5 bases, and 13 bases had no gene match. Germline CDR1 is SGHVS and CDR2 is FQNEAQ. Authors' methods: The assay estimated nucleated cells by amplifying reference gene primers. Data came from immunoSEQ multiplex PCR; TCRdb stores just in-frame clones and leaves some out. V and J calls and clone size are copied from that table; D and trimming were computed from the DNA. Counted here are 150,000 to 200,000 clones, approximately 90% occurring once; the ten biggest clones make up around an eighth. Seattle researchers signed up patients amid active infection and tracked them longitudinally.

The J gene is TRBJ2-7, the V gene TRBV7-8; 8 bases line up with TRBD2. This TCR was sampled from a woman in her 70s with COVID-19, enrolled during active disease. Material: peripheral blood. This CDR3 reads CASSPRGGAGEYEQYF. The CDR3 DNA reads as TGTGCCAGCAGCCCTCGTGGAGGAGCGGGAGAGTACGAGCAGTACTTC.